This passage covers 10 T cell receptor beta chains from one sample sequenced in a study of cytomegalovirus exposure and HLA in healthy donors. The primer mix had 60 Vbeta and 13 Jbeta primers. Generated by immunoSEQ multiplex PCR, the TCRdb table keeps only in-frame clones and is missing some. The sample holds 60,000 to 85,000 clones, around 78% seen once. Material for sequencing was PBMCs. The receptor set was obtained from a man in his forties in good health and CMV-seronegative.

The chain recombines TRBV6-1 with TRBJ1-5, with no clear D. V was clipped by 3 bases and J by 0 bases, with 9 bases between them. The CDR3 spans 15 residues. CDR1 is MNHNS and CDR2 is SASEGT in the germline V gene. The CDR3 region is CASSETQNSNQPQHF. CDR3 nucleotide sequence: TGTGCCAGCAGTGAGACACAGAATAGCAATCAGCCCCAGCATTTT.

V usage is TRBV7-8 and J usage is TRBJ2-1, with 8 bases fitting TRBD2. The germline CDR1 and CDR2 sequences are SGHVS and FQNEAQ. The CDR3 length is 12 residues. The ends lost 5 bases at V and 10 bases at J; junction bases unmatched: 4. The CDR3 coding sequence is TGTGCCAGCAGCCCCACTAGCGGAGAGCAGTTCTTC. It is translated as CASSPTSGEQFF.

Comments on this clone: One junction end disagrees with the germline gene, perhaps due to a read error. The V gene is TRBV10-3, the J gene TRBJ1-2; TRBD1 matches 9 bases. CDR3 length: 15 residues. Looked up from germline, CDR1 is ENHRY and CDR2 is SYGVKD. The CDR3 loop reads CASSYSGTGHSGYTF. In DNA, the CDR3 is TGTGCCAGCAGTTACTCTGGGACAGGGCACTCCGGCTACACCTTC.

The gene calls are TRBV6-6 and TRBJ2-1, with D maybe TRBD1 (6 bases). Trimming removed 7 bases at V and 8 bases at J, with 12 bases between. Germline values: CDR1 MNHNY, CDR2 SVGAGI (reference sequence). The CDR3 has 12 amino acids. The CDR3 here is CASIQGPDEQFF. The CDR3 coding sequence is TGTGCCAGCATACAGGGCCCCGATGAGCAGTTCTTC.

V gene TRBV28 combines with J gene TRBJ2-7, with TRBD1 identical over 10 bases. Trimming cost V 4 bases and J 0 bases; bases outside gene matches: 6. Germline V CDR1 and CDR2: MDHEN, SYDVKM. The CDR3 loop spans 16 amino acids. In DNA, the CDR3 is TGTGCCAGCAGTTCATCGGGACAGGGGAACTCCTACGAGCAGTACTTC. This gives the protein CASSSSGQGNSYEQYF.

The chain employs TRBV9 and TRBJ2-5; the D gene is possibly TRBD1 (5 bases). V was cut by 3 bases and J by 5 bases, with 26 bases left in between. The CDR3 length is 18 residues. The germline V gene encodes CDR1 SGDLS and CDR2 YYNGEE. The CDR3 sequence is CASSGVSFASGNRETQYF. The CDR3 DNA follows: TGTGCCAGCAGCGGCGTTAGTTTCGCATCAGGGAATCGGGAGACCCAGTACTTC.

V is TRBV30 and J is TRBJ2-2; D is uncertain. The germline V and J ends were trimmed by 3 bases and 1 base, with 9 bases remaining between them. In germline, CDR1 is GTSNPN, CDR2 SVGIG (reference sequence). CDR3 length equals 14 residues. The CDR3 region has the DNA TGTGCCTGGAGCAAACGACAGAACACCGGGGAGCTGTTTTTT. Protein product: CAWSKRQNTGELFF. Complete variable domain (other parts from reference TRBV30 and TRBJ2-2): SQTIHQWPATLVQPVGSPLSLECTVEGTSNPNLYWYRQAAGRGLQLLFYSVGIGQISSEVPQNLSASRPQDRQFILSSKKLLLSDSGFYLCAWSKRQNTGELFFGEGSRLTVL.

J is TRBJ2-3 and V is TRBV27, with D possibly TRBD2 on 6 matching bases. This CDR3 is 15 amino acids long. V shed 2 bases and J shed 3 bases, with 12 bases lying between them. The germline gives CDR1 MNHEY, CDR2 SMNVEV (reference sequence). The CDR3 nucleotides read TGTGCCAGCAGTTTAAAATCGGGACTTACAGATACGCAGTATTTT. Protein product: CASSLKSGLTDTQYF.

V usage is TRBV7-9 and J usage is TRBJ1-3; 8 nucleotides match TRBD1. The germline CDR1 and CDR2 sequences are SEHNR and FQNEAQ (reference sequence). Unmatched junction bases numbered 12, after V lost 5 bases and J lost 9 bases. The CDR3 runs 15 residues. The CDR3 loop is CASSGAGTGDITIYF. CDR3 DNA sequence: TGTGCCAGCAGCGGGGCTGGGACAGGAGACATCACCATATATTTT. Full variable domain (rest looked up from reference TRBV7-9 and TRBJ1-3): DTGVSQNPRHKITKRGQNVTFRCDPISEHNRLYWYRQTLGQGPEFLTYFQNEAQLEKSRLLSDRFSAERPKGSFSTLEIQRTEQGDSAMYLCASSGAGTGDITIYFGEGSWLTVV.

V usage is TRBV12-5 and J usage is TRBJ1-2; D remains unclear. Germline V gene lookup returns CDR1 LGHNT and CDR2 FRNRAP. Trimming left V 4 bases short and J 4 bases short, with 7 bases between. The CDR3 totals 12 residues. Written as DNA, the CDR3 is TGTGCTAGTGGTTCAGACACCTATGGCTACACCTTC. It specifies CASGSDTYGYTF.